This entry lists 17 T cell receptor beta chains sequenced from one sample in a study of graft-versus-host responses after intestinal transplantation. The data were produced by immunoSEQ multiplex PCR, yet TCRdb's version contains in-frame clones alone and is incomplete. Among under 75,000 clones, roughly 90% were seen once, and the ten largest hold 1.5% to 2%. The authors processed graft tissue to release intraepithelial and lamina propria lymphocytes. Sequencing was performed on ileum tissue, taken approximately 370 days after transplant. The receptor source for this set is a human patient who received an intestinal transplant, so some T cells may come from the graft donor.

This chain uses TRBV27 with TRBJ1-5; D not certain. The CDR3 contains 19 residues. Germline CDR1 and CDR2: MNHEY and SMNVEV (reference sequence). The V gene lost 6 bases and the J gene lost 0 bases, with 24 bases spanning the gap. The CDR3 nucleotides are TGTGCCAGCAGACCCTTTAGAGGGCTTGGTCGGCATAGCAATCAGCCCCAGCATTTT. Its translation is CASRPFRGLGRHSNQPQHF.

The chain recombines TRBV6-1 with TRBJ2-7, with a tentative D call TRBD1 (7 bases). The CDR3 runs to 14 residues. The germline gives CDR1 MNHNS, CDR2 SASEGT. Trimming shortened V by 2 bases and J by 6 bases, and 14 bases separated the two germline ends. CDR3 sequence reads: CASSEMVEGAEQYF. CDR3 bases: TGTGCCAGCAGTGAAATGGTGGAGGGGGCCGAGCAGTACTTC.

The J gene is TRBJ1-6, the V gene TRBV27; 12 bases match TRBD1. V gave up 5 bases and J gave up 5 bases; unmatched junction bases: 4. CDR3 length: 16 amino acids. Germline CDR1 reads MNHEY; CDR2 reads SMNVEV (reference sequence). DNA of the CDR3: TGTGCCAGCAGTCTCCGGGACAGGGGGCATAATTCACCCCTCCACTTT. Translation gives CASSLRDRGHNSPLHF.

This chain connects TRBV6-5 to TRBJ2-7; 7 nucleotides line up with TRBD1. The V gene end was trimmed by 5 bases and the J gene end by 2 bases; junction bases not matched to a gene: 3. The germline V gene encodes CDR1 MNHEY and CDR2 SVGAGI. The CDR3 runs to 13 residues. CDR3 amino acids: CASSPDRPYEQYF. The DNA for the CDR3 is TGTGCCAGCAGTCCGGACAGGCCCTACGAGCAGTACTTC.

With regard to this clone: The sample carries other DNA sequences with the same CDR3. The chain combines TRBV28 with TRBJ1-1, with a weak D call TRBD1 (6 bases). V was shortened by 3 bases and J by 2 bases, with 7 bases between the two germline ends. This CDR3 has 13 amino acids. Germline CDR1 reads MDHEN; CDR2 reads SYDVKM. This CDR3 reads CASSLGHNTEAFF. The DNA for the CDR3 is TGTGCCAGCAGTTTGGGACACAACACTGAAGCTTTCTTT.

The CDR3 loop is CASSQGQGASNGYTF. The CDR3 bases are TGCGCCAGCAGCCAAGGACAAGGGGCGTCGAATGGCTACACCTTC. The chain has TRBV4-1 and TRBJ1-2; possibly TRBD1 for D (5 bases). CDR3 length equals 15 residues. V was trimmed by 1 base and J by 6 bases, leaving 15 bases between them. In germline, CDR1 is MGHRA, CDR2 YSYEKL.

V usage is TRBV11-3 and J usage is TRBJ2-1; 7 bases align to TRBD2. With 5 bases clipped from V and 5 bases from J, the junction kept 9 bases outside the gene matches. This CDR3 region has 15 residues. Germline V gene data show CDR1 as SGHNT and CDR2 as YENEEA. CDR3 residues: CASSPGGVKNNEQFF. In nucleotides, the CDR3 is TGTGCCAGCAGCCCGGGGGGAGTGAAAAACAATGAGCAGTTCTTC.

The rearrangement links TRBV7-9 to TRBJ2-5; 7 bases fit TRBD1. The CDR3 is 13 amino acids. The junction had 6 bases not matched to a gene; V was cut back by 8 bases and J by 3 bases. Looked up from germline, CDR1 is SEHNR and CDR2 is FQNEAQ (reference sequence). The CDR3 reads CASLGQAKETQYF. CDR3 DNA: TGTGCCAGCCTCGGACAGGCAAAAGAGACCCAGTACTTC.

Here the CDR3 reads CASRFEGFYNEQFF. The CDR3 region has the DNA TGTGCCAGCAGATTTGAGGGATTCTACAATGAGCAGTTCTTC. This rearrangement joins TRBV2 to TRBJ2-1, with a weak D call TRBD2 (5 bases). CDR1 is SNHLY, CDR2 FYNNEI, per germline. V was pared by 6 bases and J by 3 bases, with 12 bases between. The CDR3 spans 14 residues.

This clone has a single count. The chain recombines TRBV6-4 with TRBJ2-3, with TRBD2 matching over 9 bases. The CDR3 length is 14 residues. The germline V gene encodes CDR1 MRHNA and CDR2 SNTAGT. The J segment lost 5 bases and the V segment lost 0 bases, leaving 0 bases of the junction unmatched. The CDR3 loop is CASSDSSGRDTQYF. In DNA, the CDR3 is TGTGCCAGCAGTGACTCTAGCGGGAGAGATACGCAGTATTTT.

The rearrangement links TRBV7-2 to TRBJ2-2; D unclear. The CDR3 length is 12 residues. Per germline, CDR1 SGHTA and CDR2 FQGNSA. V lost 0 bases and J 5 bases, leaving 1 base between the germline ends. The CDR3 protein is CASSLATGELFF. The CDR3 DNA sequence: TGTGCCAGCAGCTTAGCAACCGGGGAGCTGTTTTTT.

This chain joins TRBV4-1 and TRBJ2-1, with 12 bases aligning to TRBD1. The germline V gene encodes CDR1 MGHRA and CDR2 YSYEKL. Trimming cost V 3 bases and J 9 bases; bases outside gene matches: 6. This CDR3 has 15 residues. The CDR3 bases are TGCGCCAGCAGCCACCCCGGGACAGGGGGCACTGAGCAGTTCTTC. Its protein product is CASSHPGTGGTEQFF.

The chain joins TRBV30 to TRBJ2-2; no clear D gene. This CDR3 is built from 13 residues. Germline V gene data show CDR1 as GTSNPN and CDR2 as SVGIG (reference sequence). Trimming removed 2 bases from V and 1 base from J, with 5 bases in between. CDR3 amino acids: CAWSPQNTGELFF. The CDR3 DNA reads TGTGCCTGGAGTCCCCAGAACACCGGGGAGCTGTTTTTT.

The V and J genes are TRBV6-1 and TRBJ1-2, with D possibly being TRBD1 (6 bases). The CDR3 length is 14 residues. The germline CDR1 and CDR2 sequences are MNHNS and SASEGT. V gave up 5 bases and J gave up 4 bases, with 14 bases separating them. CDR3: CASSPQGSSYGYTF. The DNA for the CDR3 is TGTGCCAGCAGTCCTCAGGGGTCCTCCTATGGCTACACCTTC.

The chain combines TRBV30 with TRBJ2-5, with D unresolved. In germline, CDR1 is GTSNPN, CDR2 SVGIG (reference sequence). The CDR3 contains 12 residues. The CDR3 DNA is TGTGGCGGCCGGGTAGGGTGGGAGACCCAGTACTTC. Protein sequence: CGGRVGWETQYF. The variable domain in full, completed from reference TRBV30 and TRBJ2-5, reads SQTIHQWPATLVQPVGSPLSLECTVEGTSNPNLYWYRQAAGRGLQLLFYSVGIGQISSEVPQNLSASRPQDRQFILSSKKLLLSDSGFYLCGGRVGWETQYFGPGTRLLVL.

This chain uses TRBV6-5 with TRBJ1-5; D not certain. The germline CDR1 and CDR2 sequences are MNHEY and SVGAGI. V was pared by 5 bases and J by 3 bases, with 11 bases between. The CDR3 loop spans 14 amino acids. The CDR3: CASSETPPNQPQHF. As DNA, the CDR3 is TGTGCCAGCAGTGAGACGCCTCCCAATCAGCCCCAGCATTTT.

The V gene is TRBV9, the J gene TRBJ1-3; 7 nucleotides agree with TRBD1. This CDR3 contains 15 residues. V lost 0 bases, J lost 4 bases, and 4 bases stayed unmatched. Germline lookup yields CDR1 SGDLS and CDR2 YYNGEE. CDR3 amino acids: CASSVDRGRGNTIYF. The CDR3 DNA follows: TGTGCCAGCAGCGTAGACAGGGGACGGGGAAACACCATATATTTT.